Described below is a single T cell receptor beta chain sequence and its context. Its target is unknown. Amplification used 60 Vbeta primers and 13 Jbeta primers. Using immunoSEQ multiplex PCR, the repertoire was profiled, and TCRdb retains in-frame clones only, with some absent. The table records 150,000 to 200,000 clones, about 81% of them present only once. The data were taken from a study of cytomegalovirus exposure and HLA in healthy donors. Findings and limits, study-wide: Roughly uniform sequencing depth across donors was assumed, possibly incorrectly. For cytomegalovirus status, the classifier reportedly gave diagnoses with high specificity and sensitivity. CMV antigen specificity of three CMV-associated chains was confirmed in vitro. The productive fraction for most TCR beta V segments was about 90% or about 30% in an earlier analysis.

V shed 5 bases, J shed 5 bases, and the junction held 2 bases outside the gene matches. CDR3 length: 15 amino acids. Germline V gives CDR1 MNHNS, CDR2 SASEGT. Sequences were obtained from PBMCs. The J gene is TRBJ2-2, the V gene TRBV6-1; 13 positions match TRBD2. This TCR came from a man between 18 and 35 years old in good health and CMV-seronegative. As DNA, the CDR3 is TGTGCCAGCAGTTCACTAGCGGGGGGGACCGGGGAGCTGTTTTTT. Protein: CASSSLAGGTGELFF.